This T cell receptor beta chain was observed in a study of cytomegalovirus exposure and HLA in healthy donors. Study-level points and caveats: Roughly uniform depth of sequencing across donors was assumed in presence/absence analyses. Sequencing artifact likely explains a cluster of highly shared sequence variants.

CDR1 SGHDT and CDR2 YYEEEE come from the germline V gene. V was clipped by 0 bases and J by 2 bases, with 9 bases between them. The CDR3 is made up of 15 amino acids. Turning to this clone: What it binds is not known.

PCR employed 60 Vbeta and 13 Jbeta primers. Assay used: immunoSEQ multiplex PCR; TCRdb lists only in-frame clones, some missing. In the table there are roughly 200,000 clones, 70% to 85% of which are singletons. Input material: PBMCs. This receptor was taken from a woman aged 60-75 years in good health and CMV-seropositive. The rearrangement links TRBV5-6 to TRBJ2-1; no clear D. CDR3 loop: CASSLVLPPYNEQFF. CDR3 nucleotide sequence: TGTGCCAGCAGCTTGGTTCTACCTCCCTACAATGAGCAGTTCTTC.